This TCR beta chain was documented in a study of blood T cell repertoires in COVID-19. After removal of 5 bases from V and 6 bases from J, the junction contained 13 bases not matched to a gene. The CDR3 spans 15 residues. Germline CDR1 is SGHVS and CDR2 is FQNEAQ. Original methodology: Amplification from reference gene primers served as the basis for estimated nucleated cell counts. This table comes from immunoSEQ multiplex PCR, and its TCRdb copy is limited to in-frame clones, with some not included. That table is the source of V, J and clone size, and D and trimming were worked out from the DNA. The sample includes fewer than 350,000 clones, 85% of them seen just once.

The genes are TRBV7-8 and TRBJ2-7, with 7 nucleotides matching TRBD2. The sample taken for sequencing was PBMCs or T cells enriched from blood (not recorded which). The source is a woman in her 50s who had recovered from COVID-19. The CDR3 spells CASSLADGGGGEQYF. DNA of the CDR3: TGTGCCAGCAGCCTCGCGGATGGGGGGGGAGGCGAGCAGTACTTC. Filled out from reference TRBV7-8 and TRBJ2-7, the complete variable domain reads GAGVSQSPRYKVAKRGQDVALRCDPISGHVSLFWYQQALGQGPEFLTYFQNEAQLDKSGLPSDRFFAERPEGSVSTLKIQRTQQEDSAVYLCASSLADGGGGEQYFGPGTRLTVT.